A selection of T cell receptor beta chains follows, all from one sample in a study of human T cells and chemical hapten exposure. TCRdb used MiXCR to reprocess the 5' RACE reads, holding one entry per CDR3 protein. This repertoire shows 80,000 or so distinct CDR3 sequences, roughly 15% found once; its top ten account for 6.8%. The receptors stem from a female donor in good health. Each CDR3 is given with its conserved first and last residue. The D gene is left open where the match is weak. Where a row states a size, it is once, few, many or the class of an expanded clone; other rows omit it.

clone_size	v_call	j_call	d_call	cdr3_aa	cdr3_nt
NA	TRBV28	TRBJ2-4	NA	CASSYGQNIQYF	TGTGCCAGCAGCTACGGACAGAACATTCAGTACTTC
NA	TRBV27	TRBJ1-5	NA	CASSSVPYDRLSNQPQHF	TGTGCCAGCAGTTCGGTCCCGTACGACAGGTTGAGCAATCAGCCCCAGCATTTT
NA	TRBV2	TRBJ2-7	TRBD1	CASSVGQGEQYF	TGTGCCAGCAGTGTCGGACAGGGTGAGCAGTACTTC
NA	TRBV2	TRBJ1-5	NA	CASGLTGGQPQHF	TGTGCCAGCGGACTGACCGGAGGTCAGCCCCAGCATTTT
NA	TRBV3-1	TRBJ1-5	NA	CASSHAESNQPQHF	TGTGCCAGCAGCCACGCTGAATCCAATCAGCCCCAGCATTTT
few	TRBV7-2	TRBJ2-5	NA	CASSPYAGTRGETQYF	TGTGCCAGCAGCCCCTACGCGGGGACCCGGGGGGAGACCCAGTACTTC
NA	TRBV15	TRBJ2-3	NA	CATSYGSDTDTQYF	TGTGCCACCAGCTACGGGAGTGACACAGATACGCAGTATTTT
few	TRBV18	TRBJ2-3	TRBD1	CASSPESDRAADTQYF	TGTGCCAGCTCACCAGAATCGGACAGGGCGGCAGATACGCAGTATTTT
NA	TRBV7-8	TRBJ2-6	NA	CASSRGANVLTF	TGTGCCAGCAGCCGGGGGGCCAACGTCCTGACTTTC
few	TRBV2	TRBJ1-2	NA	CASRKYSHLYGYTF	TGTGCCAGCAGGAAATACTCCCACCTCTATGGCTACACCTTC
few	TRBV7-9	TRBJ1-1	NA	CASSLVGGQTEAFF	TGTGCCAGCAGCTTAGTTGGGGGGCAGACTGAAGCTTTCTTT
few	TRBV7-2	TRBJ2-4	NA	CASSSGPKNIQYF	TGTGCCAGCAGCTCAGGACCCAAAAACATTCAGTACTTC
NA	TRBV2	TRBJ2-3	TRBD2	CASSEWTSGNTDTQYF	TGTGCCAGCAGTGAATGGACTAGCGGGAACACAGATACGCAGTATTTT
NA	TRBV29-1	TRBJ1-3	NA	CSGLQGNTIYF	TGCAGCGGGTTACAGGGAAACACCATATATTTT
NA	TRBV5-1	TRBJ2-1	TRBD2	CASSPGTSHNEQFF	TGCGCCAGCAGCCCGGGGACTAGCCACAATGAGCAGTTCTTC
many	TRBV12-3/TRBV12-4	TRBJ1-6	TRBD1	CASNSGTGVNSPLHF	TGTGCCAGCAACTCAGGGACAGGAGTTAATTCACCCCTCCACTTT
NA	TRBV27	TRBJ2-1	NA	CASSFHGENNEQFF	TGTGCCAGCAGTTTCCACGGGGAGAACAATGAGCAGTTCTTC
few	TRBV2	TRBJ1-4	NA	CASSENRAPNEKLFF	TGTGCCAGCAGCGAAAACAGGGCCCCGAATGAAAAACTGTTTTTT
many	TRBV6-2/TRBV6-3	TRBJ2-7	TRBD2	CASSSGPIAGPSYEQYF	TGTGCCAGCAGTTCCGGACCCATAGCGGGACCGAGCTACGAGCAGTACTTC
NA	TRBV20-1	TRBJ1-5	NA	CSARGRGVDQPQHF	TGCAGTGCTAGAGGCAGGGGAGTGGATCAGCCCCAGCATTTT
many	TRBV6-5	TRBJ2-7	NA	CASSAFGEQYF	TGTGCCAGCAGTGCCTTTGGGGAGCAGTACTTC
NA	TRBV7-2	TRBJ2-7	NA	CASSSGAGLNEQYF	TGTGCCAGCAGTTCAGGGGCGGGATTGAACGAGCAGTACTTC
medium-sized	TRBV7-9	TRBJ2-5	NA	CASSLQRSGETQYF	TGTGCCAGCAGCTTACAACGGTCCGGGGAGACCCAGTACTTC
NA	TRBV11-2	TRBJ2-7	TRBD2	CASSFGTTYEQYF	TGTGCCAGCAGCTTCGGGACTACCTACGAGCAGTACTTC
NA	TRBV27	TRBJ1-1	NA	CASSLQAMNTEAFF	TGTGCCAGCAGTTTACAGGCCATGAACACTGAAGCTTTCTTT
NA	TRBV7-9	TRBJ1-6	TRBD1	CASSGTGANSPLHF	TGTGCCAGCAGCGGGACAGGGGCTAATTCACCCCTCCACTTT
NA	TRBV7-2	TRBJ1-2	NA	CASSLVLANYGYTF	TGTGCCAGCAGCTTAGTTTTGGCAAACTATGGCTACACCTTC
NA	TRBV9	TRBJ2-5	TRBD1	CASSKTGVEQETQYF	TGTGCCAGCAGCAAGACAGGGGTCGAGCAAGAGACCCAGTACTTC
NA	TRBV12-3/TRBV12-4	TRBJ1-2	NA	CASIYQGYGYTF	TGTGCCAGCATCTATCAGGGCTATGGCTACACCTTC
NA	TRBV29-1	TRBJ2-1	TRBD2	CSVAGLADYNEQFF	TGCAGCGTTGCCGGACTAGCGGACTACAATGAGCAGTTCTTC
many	TRBV20-1	TRBJ2-1	NA	CSARPQGGGNEQFF	TGCAGTGCTAGACCCCAGGGAGGGGGGAATGAGCAGTTCTTC
few	TRBV5-4	TRBJ1-6	NA	CASSFDTESSYNSPLHF	TGTGCCAGCAGCTTCGACACCGAGAGCTCCTATAATTCACCCCTCCACTTT
few	TRBV24-1	TRBJ2-1	NA	CATSDSGPSSYNEQFF	TGTGCCACCAGTGATTCAGGACCGTCTTCCTACAATGAGCAGTTCTTC
NA	TRBV28	TRBJ2-5	NA	CASRRGGQETQYF	TGTGCCAGCAGACGAGGAGGGCAAGAGACCCAGTACTTC
NA	TRBV6-6	TRBJ1-4	NA	CASSLAPGEKLFF	TGTGCCAGCAGCTTGGCGCCTGGGGAAAAACTGTTTTTT
NA	TRBV30	TRBJ1-1	NA	CAQQNTEAFF	TGTGCCCAACAGAACACTGAAGCTTTCTTT
few	TRBV11-2	TRBJ1-2	TRBD1	CASSFTDRGDGYTF	TGTGCCAGCAGCTTCACGGACAGGGGGGATGGCTACACCTTC
NA	TRBV18	TRBJ1-2	NA	CASSPPAGEGSHGYTF	TGTGCCAGCTCACCCCCGGCAGGGGAAGGTTCACATGGCTACACCTTC
NA	TRBV30	TRBJ1-1	NA	CAWSGAGVWTEAFF	TGTGCCTGGTCTGGTGCAGGGGTATGGACTGAAGCTTTCTTT
NA	TRBV18	TRBJ2-4	NA	CASSPQSGRAINIQYF	TGTGCCAGCTCACCACAATCGGGCAGGGCCATAAACATTCAGTACTTC
few	TRBV20-1	TRBJ2-5	TRBD2	CSATTSGGVSETQYF	TGCAGTGCGACCACTAGCGGGGGGGTTTCTGAGACCCAGTACTTC
few	TRBV27	TRBJ1-6	TRBD1	CASSRTGGSYNSPLHF	TGTGCCAGCAGTCGCACAGGGGGCTCCTATAATTCACCCCTCCACTTT
many	TRBV4-3	TRBJ1-2	NA	CASSPYLTGYGYTF	TGCGCCAGCAGCCCTTATTTGACAGGCTATGGCTACACCTTC
many	TRBV6-1	TRBJ2-7	TRBD2	CASSPLAGGPYEQYF	TGTGCCAGCAGTCCGCTAGCGGGGGGTCCCTACGAGCAGTACTTC
NA	TRBV6-5	TRBJ2-1	TRBD2	CASSSGLAGWEQFF	TGTGCCAGCAGTTCCGGACTAGCGGGGTGGGAGCAGTTCTTC
few	TRBV20-1	TRBJ2-3	NA	CSGTGSDTQYF	TGCAGTGGAACGGGGTCAGATACGCAGTATTTT
NA	TRBV3-1	TRBJ2-1	NA	CASSQPYPVGESYRNEQFF	TGTGCCAGCAGCCAACCATACCCAGTCGGGGAGAGCTATCGGAATGAGCAGTTCTTC
many	TRBV11-2	TRBJ1-2	NA	CASSQIGVYGYTF	TGTGCCAGCAGCCAAATTGGTGTCTATGGCTACACCTTC
few	TRBV12-3/TRBV12-4	TRBJ2-2	NA	CASSFGGTGRELFF	TGTGCCAGCAGTTTCGGGGGTACCGGCCGGGAGCTGTTTTTT
few	TRBV29-1	TRBJ2-5	NA	CSVEVQGLATQYF	TGCAGCGTTGAAGTTCAGGGTTTGGCGACCCAGTACTTC
few	TRBV12-3/TRBV12-4	TRBJ2-5	TRBD2	CASSTGTSGFQETQYF	TGTGCCAGCAGTACCGGGACTAGCGGCTTCCAAGAGACCCAGTACTTC
NA	TRBV23-1	TRBJ2-1	NA	CASSAIHGGTNRSSYNEQFF	TGCGCCAGCAGCGCCATTCATGGAGGGACGAATAGGAGCTCCTACAATGAGCAGTTCTTC
NA	TRBV2	TRBJ1-5	NA	CASGWGGNQPQHF	TGTGCCAGCGGGTGGGGAGGGAATCAGCCCCAGCATTTT